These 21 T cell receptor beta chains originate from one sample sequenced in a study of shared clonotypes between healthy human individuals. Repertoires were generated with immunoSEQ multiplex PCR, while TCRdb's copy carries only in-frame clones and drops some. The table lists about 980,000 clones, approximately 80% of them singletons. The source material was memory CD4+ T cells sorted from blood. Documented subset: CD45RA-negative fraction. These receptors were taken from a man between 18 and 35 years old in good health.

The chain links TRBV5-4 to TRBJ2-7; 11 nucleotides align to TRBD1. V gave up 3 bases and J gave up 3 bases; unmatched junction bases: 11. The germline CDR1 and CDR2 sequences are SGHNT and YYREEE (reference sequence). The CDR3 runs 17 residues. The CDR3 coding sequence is TGTGCCAGCAGCTCGCGATCCGGGACAGGGGGTATCTACGAGCAGTACTTC. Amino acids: CASSSRSGTGGIYEQYF.

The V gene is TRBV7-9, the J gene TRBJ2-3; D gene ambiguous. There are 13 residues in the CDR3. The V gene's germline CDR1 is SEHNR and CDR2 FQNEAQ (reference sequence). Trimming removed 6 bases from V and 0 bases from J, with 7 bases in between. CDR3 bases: TGTGCCAGCAGTTACACTAGCACAGATACGCAGTATTTT. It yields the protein CASSYTSTDTQYF.

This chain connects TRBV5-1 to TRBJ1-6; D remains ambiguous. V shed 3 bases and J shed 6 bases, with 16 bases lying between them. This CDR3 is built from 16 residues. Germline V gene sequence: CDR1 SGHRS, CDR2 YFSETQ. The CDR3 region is CASSSPDVVSNSPLHF. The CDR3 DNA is TGCGCCAGCAGCTCCCCAGATGTGGTCTCTAATTCACCCCTCCACTTT.

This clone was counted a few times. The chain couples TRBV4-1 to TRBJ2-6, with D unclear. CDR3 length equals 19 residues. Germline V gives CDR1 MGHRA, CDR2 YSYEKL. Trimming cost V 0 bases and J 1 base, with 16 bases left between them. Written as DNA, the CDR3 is TGCGCCAGCAGCCAAGAATTCTCCTCAGGATTATCTGGGGCCAACGTCCTGACTTTC. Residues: CASSQEFSSGLSGANVLTF.

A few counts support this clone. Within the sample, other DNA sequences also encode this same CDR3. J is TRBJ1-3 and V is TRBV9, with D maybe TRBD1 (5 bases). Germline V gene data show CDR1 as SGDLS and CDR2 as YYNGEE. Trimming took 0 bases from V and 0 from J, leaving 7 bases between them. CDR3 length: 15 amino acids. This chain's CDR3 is CASSVGGVSGNTIYF. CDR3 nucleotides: TGTGCCAGCAGCGTAGGAGGGGTCTCTGGAAACACCATATATTTT. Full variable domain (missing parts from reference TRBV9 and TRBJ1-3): DSGVTQTPKHLITATGQRVTLRCSPRSGDLSVYWYQQSLDQGLQFLIQYYNGEERAKGNILERFSAQQFPDLHSELNLSSLELGDSALYFCASSVGGVSGNTIYFGEGSWLTVV.

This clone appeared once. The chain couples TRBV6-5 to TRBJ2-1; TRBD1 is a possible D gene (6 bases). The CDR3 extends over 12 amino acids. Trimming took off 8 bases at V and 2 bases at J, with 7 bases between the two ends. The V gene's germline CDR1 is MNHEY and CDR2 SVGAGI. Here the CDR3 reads CASRDTYNEQFF. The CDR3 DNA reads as TGTGCCAGCCGGGACACCTACAATGAGCAGTTCTTC.

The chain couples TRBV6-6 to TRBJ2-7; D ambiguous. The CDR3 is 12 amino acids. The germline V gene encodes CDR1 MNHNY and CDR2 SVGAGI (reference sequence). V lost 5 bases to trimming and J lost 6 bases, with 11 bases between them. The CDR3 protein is CASSAGPFEQYF. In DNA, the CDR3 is TGTGCCAGCAGTGCCGGGCCGTTCGAGCAGTACTTC.

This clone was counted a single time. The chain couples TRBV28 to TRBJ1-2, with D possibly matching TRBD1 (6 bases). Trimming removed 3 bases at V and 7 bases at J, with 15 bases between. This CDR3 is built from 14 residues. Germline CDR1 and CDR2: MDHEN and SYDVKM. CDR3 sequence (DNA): TGTGCCAGCAGTTTCCATCCGGGGGCGGGTGGCTACACCTTC. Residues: CASSFHPGAGGYTF.

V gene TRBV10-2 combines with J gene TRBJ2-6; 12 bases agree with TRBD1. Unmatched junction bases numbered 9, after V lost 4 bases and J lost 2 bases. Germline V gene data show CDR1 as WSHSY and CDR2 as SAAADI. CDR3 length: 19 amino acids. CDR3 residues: CASSGSTGQGAPGANVLTF. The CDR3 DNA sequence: TGCGCCAGCAGTGGATCCACGGGACAGGGGGCCCCTGGGGCCAACGTCCTGACTTTC.

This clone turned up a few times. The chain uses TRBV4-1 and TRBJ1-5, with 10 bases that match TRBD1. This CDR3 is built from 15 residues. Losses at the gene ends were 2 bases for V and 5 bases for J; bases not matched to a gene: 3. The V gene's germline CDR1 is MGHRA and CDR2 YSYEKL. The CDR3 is CASSQPTGGYQPQHF. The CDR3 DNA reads TGCGCCAGCAGCCAACCGACAGGGGGCTATCAGCCCCAGCATTTT.

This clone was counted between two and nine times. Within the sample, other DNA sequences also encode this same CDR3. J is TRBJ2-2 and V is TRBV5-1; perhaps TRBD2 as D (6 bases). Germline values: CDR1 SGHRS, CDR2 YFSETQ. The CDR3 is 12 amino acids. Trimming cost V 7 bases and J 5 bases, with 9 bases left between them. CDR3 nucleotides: TGCGCCAGCCGTGCGGGGACCGGGGAGCTGTTTTTT. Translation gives CASRAGTGELFF.

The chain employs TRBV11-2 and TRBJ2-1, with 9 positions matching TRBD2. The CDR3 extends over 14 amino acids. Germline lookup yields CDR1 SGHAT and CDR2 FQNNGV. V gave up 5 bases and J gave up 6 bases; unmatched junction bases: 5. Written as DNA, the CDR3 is TGTGCCAGCAGCACTCTAGCGGGAAGCAATGAGCAGTTCTTC. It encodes CASSTLAGSNEQFF.

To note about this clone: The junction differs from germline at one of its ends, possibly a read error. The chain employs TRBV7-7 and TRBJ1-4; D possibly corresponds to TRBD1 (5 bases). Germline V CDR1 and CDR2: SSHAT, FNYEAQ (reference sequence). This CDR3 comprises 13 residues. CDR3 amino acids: CASSTSPGEKLFF. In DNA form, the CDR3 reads TGTGCTAGCAGCACAAGTCCAGGGGAAAAACTGTTTTTT.

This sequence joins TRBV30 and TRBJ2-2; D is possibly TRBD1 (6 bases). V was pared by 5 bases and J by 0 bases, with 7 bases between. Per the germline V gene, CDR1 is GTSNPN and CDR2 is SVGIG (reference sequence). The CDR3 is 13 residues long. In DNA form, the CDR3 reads TGTGCCTGGGGGACACCGAACACCGGGGAGCTGTTTTTT. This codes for CAWGTPNTGELFF. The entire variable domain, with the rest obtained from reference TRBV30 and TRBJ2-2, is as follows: SQTIHQWPATLVQPVGSPLSLECTVEGTSNPNLYWYRQAAGRGLQLLFYSVGIGQISSEVPQNLSASRPQDRQFILSSKKLLLSDSGFYLCAWGTPNTGELFFGEGSRLTVL.

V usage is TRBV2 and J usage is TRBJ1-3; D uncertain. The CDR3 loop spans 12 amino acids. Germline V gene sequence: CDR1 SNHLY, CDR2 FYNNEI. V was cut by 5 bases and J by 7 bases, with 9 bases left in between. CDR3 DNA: TGTGCCAGCAGTCCCAGGAAGAACACCATATATTTT. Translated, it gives CASSPRKNTIYF. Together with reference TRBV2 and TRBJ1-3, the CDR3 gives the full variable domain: EPEVTQTPSHQVTQMGQEVILRCVPISNHLYFYWYRQILGQKVEFLVSFYNNEISEKSEIFDDQFSVERPDGSNFTLKIRSTKLEDSAMYFCASSPRKNTIYFGEGSWLTVV.

The CDR3 bases are TGTGCCATCAGTGCATCGGGACAGCTGGTCGGGACTGAAGCTTTCTTT. Encoded protein: CAISASGQLVGTEAFF. The J gene is TRBJ1-1, the V gene TRBV10-3; 7 nucleotides line up with TRBD1. The germline V gene encodes CDR1 ENHRY and CDR2 SYGVKD. The CDR3 is 16 amino acids. The ends lost 4 bases at V and 5 bases at J; junction bases unmatched: 13.

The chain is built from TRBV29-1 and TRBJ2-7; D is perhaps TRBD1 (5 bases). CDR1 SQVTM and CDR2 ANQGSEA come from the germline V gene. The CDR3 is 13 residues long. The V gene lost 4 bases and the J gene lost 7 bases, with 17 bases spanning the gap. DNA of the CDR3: TGCAGCGTTGGCCCTCGTCTATCAGGGGAGCAGTACTTC. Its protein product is CSVGPRLSGEQYF.

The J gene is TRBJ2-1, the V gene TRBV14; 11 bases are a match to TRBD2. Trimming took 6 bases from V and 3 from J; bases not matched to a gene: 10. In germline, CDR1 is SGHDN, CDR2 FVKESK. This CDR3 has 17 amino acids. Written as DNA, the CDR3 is TGTGCCAGCAGTCGGGCTAGCGGGAGGACCTACTACAATGAGCAGTTCTTC. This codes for CASSRASGRTYYNEQFF.

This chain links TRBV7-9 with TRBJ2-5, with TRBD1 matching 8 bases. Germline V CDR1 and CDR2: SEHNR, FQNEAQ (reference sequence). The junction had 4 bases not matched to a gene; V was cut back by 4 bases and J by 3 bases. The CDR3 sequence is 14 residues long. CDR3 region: CASSYRQGKETQYF. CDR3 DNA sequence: TGTGCCAGCAGCTACCGACAGGGGAAAGAGACCCAGTACTTC.

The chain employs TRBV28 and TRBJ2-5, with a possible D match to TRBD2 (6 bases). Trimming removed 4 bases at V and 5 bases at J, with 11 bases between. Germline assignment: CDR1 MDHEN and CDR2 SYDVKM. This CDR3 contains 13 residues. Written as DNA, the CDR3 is TGTGCCAGCAGTTCCGGGGGAATCGAGACCCAGTACTTC. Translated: CASSSGGIETQYF.

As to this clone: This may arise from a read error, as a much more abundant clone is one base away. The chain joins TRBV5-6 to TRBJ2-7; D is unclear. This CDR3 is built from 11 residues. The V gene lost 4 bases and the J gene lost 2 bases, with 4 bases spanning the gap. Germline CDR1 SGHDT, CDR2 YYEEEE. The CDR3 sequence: CASSQAYEQYF. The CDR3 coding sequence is TGTGCCAGCAGCCAGGCCTACGAGCAGTACTTC.